Described below is a single TCR beta chain sequence and its context. Naive CD8 cells were CD45RO-negative, positively selected for CCR7, excluding terminally differentiated effector memory CD45RA+ cells. Germline CDR1 and CDR2: SGDLS and YYNGEE. V dropped 0 bases and J dropped 2 bases, with 6 bases sitting between them. CDR3 length: 14 amino acids. This sample was included in a study of shared clonotypes between healthy human individuals. Every subset had its genomic DNA shared out evenly among several immunoSEQ plates. Profiled with immunoSEQ multiplex PCR; TCRdb holds only in-frame clones, not every one. The sample lists over 2,000,000 clones, approximately 92% occurring once.

The rearrangement uses TRBV9 and TRBJ1-3, with D possibly being TRBD1 (5 bases). The clonotype was recovered from a man aged 18 to 35 in good health. Some clones in this sample may be carry-over from other donors' samples. Sequenced sample: naive CD8+ T cells from PBMCs. The CDR3 nucleotides are TGTGCCAGCAGCGTAGCGGGGCCTGGAAACACCATATATTTT. Protein product: CASSVAGPGNTIYF.